Included here is one T cell receptor beta chain sequence, with context. Its antigen remains unknown. This specimen belongs to a study of T cells in localized non-small cell lung cancer. General observations from the study: Maximal T cell clonality occurred in uninvolved adjacent lung, with tumor ranking below it. Out of the top 100 tumor clones, a median about 58 were seen in adjacent lung. Since sequencing was restricted to only one region of the tumor, intratumor heterogeneity remains a possibility. The study linked higher blood T cell density to longer overall survival.

Some clones are missing from TCRdb's copy, which holds only in-frame ones; the method was immunoSEQ multiplex PCR. The sample holds about 23,000 clones, about nine tenths seen once. The CDR3 runs to 14 residues. Germline assignment: CDR1 SGDLS and CDR2 YYNGEE. Trimming stripped 7 bases from V and 2 bases from J, with 14 bases between. Source: peripheral blood, taken before any cancer treatment. This receptor was identified in a woman aged 40-69 years with stage I lung adenocarcinoma. The gene calls are TRBV9 and TRBJ2-3; maybe TRBD2 (6 bases). The CDR3 DNA reads TGTGCCAGCGGAGGGTGGACACTCACAGATACGCAGTATTTT. Translation: CASGGWTLTDTQYF.